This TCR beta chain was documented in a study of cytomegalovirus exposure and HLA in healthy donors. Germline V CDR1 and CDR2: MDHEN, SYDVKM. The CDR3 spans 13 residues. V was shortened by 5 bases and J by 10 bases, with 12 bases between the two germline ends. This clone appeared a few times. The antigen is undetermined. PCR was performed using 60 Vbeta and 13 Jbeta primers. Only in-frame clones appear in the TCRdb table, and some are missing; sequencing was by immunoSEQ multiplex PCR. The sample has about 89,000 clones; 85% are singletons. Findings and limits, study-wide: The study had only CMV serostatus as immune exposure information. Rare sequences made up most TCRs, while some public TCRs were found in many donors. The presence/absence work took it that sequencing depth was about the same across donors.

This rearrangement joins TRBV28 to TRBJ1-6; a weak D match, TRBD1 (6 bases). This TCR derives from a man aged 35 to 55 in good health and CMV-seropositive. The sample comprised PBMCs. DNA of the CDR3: TGTGCCAGCAGTGCAGAACAGGGATCACCCCTCCACTTT. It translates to CASSAEQGSPLHF. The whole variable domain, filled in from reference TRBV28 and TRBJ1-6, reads DVKVTQSSRYLVKRTGEKVFLECVQDMDHENMFWYRQDPGLGLRLIYFSYDVKMKEKGDIPEGYSVSREKKERFSLILESASTNQTSMYLCASSAEQGSPLHFGNGTRLTVT.